The 11 T cell receptor beta chains given below trace back to one sample, sequenced in a study of blood T cell repertoires in COVID-19. Using immunoSEQ multiplex PCR, the repertoire was profiled, and TCRdb retains in-frame clones only, with some absent. The data contain 350,000 or so clones, around 87% of them seen just once; the ten biggest clones take up less than 11%. The sequencing input was peripheral blood. These receptors came from a woman aged 25-40 years with COVID-19, enrolled during active disease.

The gene calls are TRBV21-1 and TRBJ1-4. TRBV21-1 is a known pseudogene. This CDR3 has 16 amino acids. The CDR3: CASSKADHKRDEKLFF. CDR3 in DNA: TGTGCCAGCAGCAAGGCTGATCACAAGCGGGATGAAAAACTGTTTTTT.

This clone was detected only once. The rearrangement uses TRBV7-9 and TRBJ1-4, with 7 bases that match TRBD1. The CDR3 sequence is 15 residues long. V lost 2 bases, J lost 8 bases, and 8 bases stayed unmatched. Germline CDR1 and CDR2: SEHNR and FQNEAQ (reference sequence). CDR3 nucleotide sequence: TGTGCCAGCAGCTTACGGGACAGCAACGGGGAAAAACTGTTTTTT. This codes for CASSLRDSNGEKLFF.

This chain uses TRBV18 with TRBJ2-1, with TRBD2 matching 8 bases. Germline values: CDR1 KGHSH, CDR2 LQKENI. With 3 bases clipped from V and 7 bases from J, the junction kept 8 bases outside the gene matches. The CDR3 has 15 amino acids. CDR3: CASSPGTRAYNEQFF. CDR3 coding DNA: TGTGCCAGCTCACCCGGGACTAGGGCTTATAATGAGCAGTTCTTC. The whole variable domain, remainder taken from reference TRBV18 and TRBJ2-1, is NAGVMQNPRHLVRRRGQEARLRCSPMKGHSHVYWYRQLPEEGLKFMVYLQKENIIDESGMPKERFSAEFPKEGPSILRIQQVVRGDSAAYFCASSPGTRAYNEQFFGPGTRLTVL.

The chain joins TRBV2 to TRBJ2-7, with TRBD1 as a possible D gene (5 bases). Germline loops: CDR1 SNHLY, CDR2 FYNNEI. The V and J ends lost 11 bases and 3 bases respectively, with 17 bases between them. This CDR3 region has 13 residues. This chain's CDR3 is CALGANHYYEQYF. CDR3 nucleotide sequence: TGTGCCCTTGGGGCTAACCACTACTACGAGCAGTACTTC.

This chain joins TRBV12-3 or TRBV12-4 and TRBJ2-7; D gene uncertain. The CDR3 spans 13 residues. V lost 1 base and J lost 4, with 8 bases in between. The CDR3 loop reads CASSLVSNYEQYF. The CDR3, as DNA: TGTGCCAGCAGTTTAGTTAGCAATTACGAGCAGTACTTC.

The chain combines TRBV4-1 with TRBJ2-2, with 10 positions matching TRBD2. Germline loops: CDR1 MGHRA, CDR2 YSYEKL. The ends lost 6 bases at V and 7 bases at J; junction bases unmatched: 8. The CDR3 sequence is 15 residues long. For the CDR3, the DNA is TGCGCCAGCAGACCTAGCGGGAGTAGCGGCGGGGAGCTGTTTTTT. It encodes CASRPSGSSGGELFF.

This chain connects TRBV2 to TRBJ2-1; 10 bases agree with TRBD2. Germline V gives CDR1 SNHLY, CDR2 FYNNEI. This CDR3 spans 16 amino acids. J lost 3 bases, V lost 8 bases, and 10 bases had no gene match. The CDR3 region has the DNA TGTGCCAGCCTCCCCGGGGGACTAGCGCACTACAATGAGCAGTTCTTC. This translates into CASLPGGLAHYNEQFF. Drawing the rest from reference TRBV2 and TRBJ2-1, the complete variable domain is EPEVTQTPSHQVTQMGQEVILRCVPISNHLYFYWYRQILGQKVEFLVSFYNNEISEKSEIFDDQFSVERPDGSNFTLKIRSTKLEDSAMYFCASLPGGLAHYNEQFFGPGTRLTVL.

The chain joins TRBV23-1 to TRBJ2-7; TRBD1 aligns across 11 bases. TRBV23-1 is flagged as an ORF with uncertain function. CDR3 length equals 16 residues. V was pared by 7 bases and J by 3 bases, with 11 bases of the junction left unmatched. The CDR3 DNA reads TGCGCCAGCACCAAAGGATCGGGACAGGGGGACTACGAGCAGTACTTC. It encodes CASTKGSGQGDYEQYF.

V and J are TRBV7-2 and TRBJ1-3, with 7 bases that match TRBD1. The CDR3 loop spans 14 amino acids. CDR1 is SGHTA and CDR2 is FQGNSA in the germline V gene. Losses at the gene ends were 1 base for V and 3 bases for J; bases not matched to a gene: 0. The CDR3 reads CASSLDRGGNTIYF. CDR3 bases: TGTGCCAGCAGCTTAGACAGGGGTGGAAACACCATATATTTT.

V usage is TRBV19 and J usage is TRBJ1-5; TRBD1 is a possible D gene (6 bases). V was pared by 2 bases and J by 3 bases, with 14 bases between. Per the germline V gene, CDR1 is LNHDA and CDR2 is SQIVND (reference sequence). The CDR3 contains 16 residues. The CDR3 reads CASSISTGMYNQPQHF. The CDR3 nucleotides read TGTGCCAGTAGTATAAGTACAGGGATGTACAATCAGCCCCAGCATTTT.

This clone is a singleton in its sample. Different DNA sequences within this sample yield the same CDR3. The chain is built from TRBV11-2 and TRBJ2-7; 10 bases are a match to TRBD2. Germline values: CDR1 SGHAT, CDR2 FQNNGV. The trim removed 0 bases at V and 1 base at J, leaving 0 bases unmatched. The CDR3 has 15 residues. CDR3 residues: CASSLEAGGSYEQYF. The CDR3 nucleotides read TGTGCCAGCAGCTTAGAAGCGGGAGGGTCCTACGAGCAGTACTTC.